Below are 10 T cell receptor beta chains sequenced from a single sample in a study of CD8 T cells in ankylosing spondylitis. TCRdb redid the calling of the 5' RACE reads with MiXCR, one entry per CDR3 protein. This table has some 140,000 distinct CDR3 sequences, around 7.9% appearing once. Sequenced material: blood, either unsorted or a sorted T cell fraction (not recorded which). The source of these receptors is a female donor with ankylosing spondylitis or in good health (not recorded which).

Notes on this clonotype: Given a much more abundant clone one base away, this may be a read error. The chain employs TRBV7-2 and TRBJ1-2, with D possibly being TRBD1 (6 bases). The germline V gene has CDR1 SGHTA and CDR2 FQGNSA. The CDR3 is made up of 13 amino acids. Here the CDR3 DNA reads TGTGCCAGCAGCTCCCCGGGGGCCTATGACTACACCTTC. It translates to CASSSPGAYDYTF. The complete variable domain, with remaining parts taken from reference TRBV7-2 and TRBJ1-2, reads GAGVSQSPSNKVTEKGKDVELRCDPISGHTALYWYRQSLGQGLEFLIYFQGNSAPDKSGLPSDRFSAERTGGSVSTLTIQRTQQEDSAVYLCASSSPGAYDYTFGSGTRLTVV.

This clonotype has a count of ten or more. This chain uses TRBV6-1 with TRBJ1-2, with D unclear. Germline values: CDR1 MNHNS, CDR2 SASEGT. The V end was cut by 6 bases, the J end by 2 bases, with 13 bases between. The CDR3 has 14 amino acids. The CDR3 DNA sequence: TGTGCCAGCAGACGACCCCACCTGAACTATGGCTACACCTTC. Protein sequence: CASRRPHLNYGYTF.

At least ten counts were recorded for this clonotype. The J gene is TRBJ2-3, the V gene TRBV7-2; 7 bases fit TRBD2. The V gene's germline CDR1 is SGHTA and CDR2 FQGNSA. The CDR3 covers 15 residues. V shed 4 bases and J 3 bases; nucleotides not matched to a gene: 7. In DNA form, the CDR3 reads TGTGCCAGCAGCTCACTAGCGACTGGTACAGATACGCAGTATTTT. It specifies CASSSLATGTDTQYF. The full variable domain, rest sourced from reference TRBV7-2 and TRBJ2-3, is GAGVSQSPSNKVTEKGKDVELRCDPISGHTALYWYRQSLGQGLEFLIYFQGNSAPDKSGLPSDRFSAERTGGSVSTLTIQRTQQEDSAVYLCASSSLATGTDTQYFGPGTRLTVL.

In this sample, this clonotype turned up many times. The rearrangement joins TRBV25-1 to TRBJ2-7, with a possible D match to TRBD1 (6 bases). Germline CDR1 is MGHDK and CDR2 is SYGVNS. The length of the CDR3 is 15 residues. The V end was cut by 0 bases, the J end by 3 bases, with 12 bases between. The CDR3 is CASSEYSQGRYEQYF. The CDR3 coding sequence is TGTGCCAGCAGTGAATATTCGCAGGGGCGCTACGAGCAGTACTTC.

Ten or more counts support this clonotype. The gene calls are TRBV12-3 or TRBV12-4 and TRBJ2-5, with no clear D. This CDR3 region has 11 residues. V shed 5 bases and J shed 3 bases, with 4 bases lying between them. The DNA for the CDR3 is TGTGCCAGCAGTCGAAAAGAGACCCAGTACTTC. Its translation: CASSRKETQYF.

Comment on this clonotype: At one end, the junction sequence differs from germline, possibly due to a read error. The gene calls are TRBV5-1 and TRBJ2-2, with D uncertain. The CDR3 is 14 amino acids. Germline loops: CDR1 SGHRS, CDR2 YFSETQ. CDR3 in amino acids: CASSFEPNTGELFF. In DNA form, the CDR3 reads TGTGCCAGCAGCTTCGAACCGAACACCGGGGAGCTGTTTTTT.

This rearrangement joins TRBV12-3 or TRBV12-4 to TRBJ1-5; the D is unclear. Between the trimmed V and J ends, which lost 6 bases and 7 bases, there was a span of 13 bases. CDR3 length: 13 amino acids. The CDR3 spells CASRRIAGQPQHF. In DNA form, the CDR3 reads TGTGCCAGCAGGAGGATAGCCGGGCAGCCCCAGCATTTT.

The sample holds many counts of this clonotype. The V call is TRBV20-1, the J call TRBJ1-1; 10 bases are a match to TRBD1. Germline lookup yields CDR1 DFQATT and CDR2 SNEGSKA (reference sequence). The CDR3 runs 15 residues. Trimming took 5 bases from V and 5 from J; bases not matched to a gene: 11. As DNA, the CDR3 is TGCAGTGCTGGATTGACAGGGGGCTGGAGGACTGAAGCTTTCTTT. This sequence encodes CSAGLTGGWRTEAFF.

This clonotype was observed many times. The CDR3 is CSVPTMETQYF. The CDR3 DNA reads as TGCAGTGTCCCGACTATGGAGACCCAGTACTTC. The V gene is TRBV20-1, the J gene TRBJ2-5; maybe TRBD2 (5 bases). CDR1 DFQATT and CDR2 SNEGSKA come from the germline V gene (reference sequence). Trimming pared 7 bases from V and 5 bases from J, leaving 11 bases between. The CDR3 is made up of 11 amino acids.

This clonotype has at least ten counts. This CDR3 is CASSEGSGYEQYF. The CDR3 coding sequence is TGTGCCAGCAGCGAGGGGTCCGGCTACGAGCAGTACTTC. The rearrangement links TRBV3-1 to TRBJ2-7; D is possibly TRBD1 or TRBD2 (5 bases each). Trimming cost V 5 bases and J 3 bases, with 11 bases left between them. The germline V gene encodes CDR1 LGHDT and CDR2 YNNKEL (reference sequence). CDR3 length equals 13 residues.